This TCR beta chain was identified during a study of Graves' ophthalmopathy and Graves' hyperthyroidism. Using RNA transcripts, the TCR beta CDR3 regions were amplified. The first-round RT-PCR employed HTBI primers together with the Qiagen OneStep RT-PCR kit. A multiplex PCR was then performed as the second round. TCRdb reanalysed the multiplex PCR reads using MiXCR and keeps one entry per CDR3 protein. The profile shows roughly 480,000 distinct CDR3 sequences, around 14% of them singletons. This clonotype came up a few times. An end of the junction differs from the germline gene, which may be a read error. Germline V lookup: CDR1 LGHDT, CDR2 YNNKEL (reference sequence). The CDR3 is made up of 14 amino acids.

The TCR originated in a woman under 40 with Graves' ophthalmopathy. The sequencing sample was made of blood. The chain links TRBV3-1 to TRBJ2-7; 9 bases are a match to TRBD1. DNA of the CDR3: TGTGCCAGCGGCCAACAGGGGGCCTCCTACGAGCAGTACTTC. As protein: CASGQQGASYEQYF.